This T cell receptor (beta chain) was retrieved from a study of cytotoxic CD8 clonotypes in ibrutinib-treated CLL. Study context: IGHV unmutated 17 to 18; relapsed/refractory about a dozen; treatment-naive about 15. By median roughly 68 months, roughly twelve had progressed and approximately 14 stayed remitted; responses had been 2 complete and around 25 partial.

Germline lookup yields CDR1 MGHDK and CDR2 SYGVNS. The CDR3 consists of 12 residues. Depths of 1 in 200,000 to 1 in 1 million T cells were the sequencing target. The protocol was immunoSEQ multiplex PCR, while the TCRdb copy is restricted to in-frame clones and leaves out a portion. The sample shows 25,000 to 30,000 clones, 75% to 85% of them seen only once. Findings and caveats of the study: Against age-matched healthy donors, baseline clonality ran higher and tracked circulating CD8+ T-cell counts.

Points on this clone: Antigen: not known. The junction and the germline gene differ at one end; a read error may be behind it.

The sequencing here drew on PBMCs, taken after 24 months of ibrutinib treatment. The V call is TRBV25-1, the J call TRBJ1-1, with D perhaps TRBD1 (5 bases). This TCR came from a human donor with chronic lymphocytic leukemia. The CDR3 loop is CQQGQDNTEAFF. CDR3 DNA: TGCCAGCAGGGCCAAGATAACACTGAAGCTTTCTTT.